Presented here are 19 T cell receptor beta chains from one specimen sequenced in a study of blood T cell repertoires in COVID-19. Data came from immunoSEQ multiplex PCR; TCRdb stores just in-frame clones and leaves some out. The data hold approximately 72,000 clones, with more than 75% observed a single time. Sequencing was performed on peripheral blood. Source of these receptors: a woman aged 55-70 years with acute or convalescent COVID-19.

The rearrangement joins TRBV9 to TRBJ2-3, with 10 bases lining up with TRBD1. Germline CDR1 is SGDLS and CDR2 is YYNGEE. The CDR3 is 16 residues long. With 3 bases clipped from V and 3 bases from J, the junction kept 7 bases outside the gene matches. For the CDR3, the DNA is TGTGCCAGCAGCGCCGGGACAGGGGCGCGGACAGATACGCAGTATTTT. It is translated as CASSAGTGARTDTQYF.

This clone was recorded a few times. The J gene is TRBJ2-7, the V gene TRBV27; TRBD1 is a possible D gene (5 bases). The V end lost 2 bases, the J end lost 7 bases, and 12 bases lay between the germline ends. The CDR3 covers 13 residues. Per germline, CDR1 MNHEY and CDR2 SMNVEV (reference sequence). CDR3 in amino acids: CASSLRAGWEQYF. The CDR3 DNA is TGTGCCAGCAGTTTACGGGCAGGGTGGGAGCAGTACTTC.

The rearrangement links TRBV6-5 to TRBJ2-3; 10 bases match TRBD2. There are 15 residues in the CDR3. The J segment lost 5 bases and the V segment lost 2 bases, leaving 4 bases of the junction unmatched. CDR1 is MNHEY and CDR2 is SVGAGI in the germline V gene. As DNA, the CDR3 is TGTGCCAGCAGTTACCGAGCGGGGGGGAAAGATACGCAGTATTTT. It encodes CASSYRAGGKDTQYF.

This chain links TRBV5-8 with TRBJ2-1; 11 bases map to TRBD2. Germline V CDR1 and CDR2: SGHTS, YDEGEE. V shed 0 bases, J shed 7 bases, and the junction held 9 bases outside the gene matches. The CDR3 runs 17 residues. Written as DNA, the CDR3 is TGTGCCAGCAGCTTGGCCGGGGGTAGCGGGGGGGCTAATGAGCAGTTCTTC. It translates to CASSLAGGSGGANEQFF.

The rearrangement links TRBV5-4 to TRBJ2-3; 9 bases map to TRBD1. Germline V lookup: CDR1 SGHNT, CDR2 YYREEE (reference sequence). The CDR3 has 15 residues. V lost 0 bases, J lost 5 bases, and 4 bases stayed unmatched. DNA for the CDR3: TGTGCCAGCAGCTTGGGACAGGGGGTGGGAGATACGCAGTATTTT. Protein sequence: CASSLGQGVGDTQYF.

The chain has TRBV5-4 and TRBJ2-2; D might be TRBD1 (5 bases). Trimming stripped 3 bases from V and 6 bases from J, with 9 bases between. The V gene's germline CDR1 is SGHNT and CDR2 YYREEE (reference sequence). CDR3 length: 13 residues. CDR3 nucleotides: TGTGCCAGCAGCTCAAGGGGCGCCGGGGAGCTGTTTTTT. It translates to CASSSRGAGELFF.

The chain is built from TRBV5-1 and TRBJ1-1, with 7 bases lining up with TRBD1. This CDR3 is 14 amino acids long. The J segment lost 6 bases and the V segment lost 4 bases, leaving 9 bases of the junction unmatched. CDR1 is SGHRS and CDR2 is YFSETQ in the germline V gene. For the CDR3, the DNA is TGCGCCAGCAGCACCCGACAGGGTTTGGCTGAAGCTTTCTTT. It specifies CASSTRQGLAEAFF.

This clone was seen once. The chain couples TRBV5-4 to TRBJ2-3, with D tentatively TRBD1 (6 bases). The ends were cut back, 0 bases at V and 3 bases at J, with 8 bases in the middle. CDR3 length: 14 amino acids. Looked up from germline, CDR1 is SGHNT and CDR2 is YYREEE (reference sequence). CDR3 sequence: CASSLDRETDTQYF. The CDR3 nucleotides are TGTGCCAGCAGCTTGGACAGGGAAACAGATACGCAGTATTTT.

This chain connects TRBV20-1 to TRBJ1-1, with D possibly matching TRBD1 (6 bases). Trimming left V 3 bases short and J 2 bases short, with 19 bases between. The CDR3 runs to 16 residues. From germline, CDR1 is DFQATT and CDR2 SNEGSKA (reference sequence). In DNA, the CDR3 is TGCAGTGCTAGTCCCATCACCTCAGGGGCCAACACTGAAGCTTTCTTT. Residues: CSASPITSGANTEAFF.

The V and J genes are TRBV3-1 (or the pseudogene TRBV3-2) and TRBJ2-7; 10 bases are a match to TRBD2. The CDR3 has 14 residues. Germline CDR1 and CDR2: LGHDT and YNNKEL (reference sequence). The J segment lost 4 bases and the V segment lost 8 bases, leaving 8 bases of the junction unmatched. CDR3 sequence: CASGSGGAYYEQYF. CDR3 sequence (DNA): TGTGCCAGCGGGAGCGGGGGGGCATATTACGAGCAGTACTTC.

A few counts support this clone. The CDR3 DNA sequence: TGTGCCAGCAGCTTAGTCGAGGGAGGAGAGACCCAGTACTTC. It translates to CASSLVEGGETQYF. V and J are TRBV7-7 and TRBJ2-5, with D possibly TRBD2 on 6 matching bases. This CDR3 is built from 14 residues. V lost 1 base to trimming and J lost 4 bases, with 10 bases between them. CDR1 and CDR2 (germline): SSHAT, FNYEAQ (reference sequence).

J is TRBJ1-1 and V is TRBV2; TRBD1 matches at 9 bases. V lost 4 bases and J lost 1; bases outside the gene matches: 7. CDR1 is SNHLY and CDR2 is FYNNEI in the germline V gene. This CDR3 comprises 16 residues. As DNA, the CDR3 is TGTGCCAGCAGTGCGCTACAGGGGGCATGGAACACTGAAGCTTTCTTT. This codes for CASSALQGAWNTEAFF.

This chain links TRBV7-2 with TRBJ1-6, with D possibly matching TRBD1 (6 bases). Per the germline V gene, CDR1 is SGHTA and CDR2 is FQGNSA. V lost 0 bases, J lost 13 bases, and 16 bases lay in between. CDR3 length equals 15 residues. CDR3 coding DNA: TGTGCCAGCAGCTTAGCCCAGGGGTCGGAATCGCCCCTCCACTTT. Translating it yields CASSLAQGSESPLHF.

Points on this clone: In the same sample, other DNA sequences code for this CDR3. The chain is built from TRBV18 and TRBJ2-2; D is perhaps TRBD2 (5 bases). The CDR3 loop spans 15 amino acids. From germline, CDR1 is KGHSH and CDR2 LQKENI. Trimming took 0 bases from V and 2 from J, leaving 7 bases between them. CDR3 region: CASSPPRGNTGELFF. DNA for the CDR3: TGTGCCAGCTCACCACCCCGGGGAAACACCGGGGAGCTGTTTTTT.

This clone has just a few counts. The CDR3 is CASTPQRGYSYNEQFF. CDR3 DNA: TGTGCCAGTACCCCCCAACGGGGTTACTCCTACAATGAGCAGTTCTTC. V usage is TRBV19 and J usage is TRBJ2-1; D is possibly TRBD2 (5 bases). This CDR3 has 16 residues. Trimming stripped 7 bases from V and 0 bases from J, with 16 bases between. Germline V gene lookup returns CDR1 LNHDA and CDR2 SQIVND (reference sequence).

The chain recombines TRBV6-6 with TRBJ1-5, with D perhaps matching TRBD1 (6 bases). Trimming pared 4 bases from V and 4 bases from J, leaving 14 bases between. CDR1 MNHNY and CDR2 SVGAGI come from the germline V gene (reference sequence). CDR3 length: 15 residues. Here the CDR3 DNA reads TGTGCCAGCAGTTCTGACAGGAGCTTGAATCAGCCCCAGCATTTT. Residues: CASSSDRSLNQPQHF.

V is TRBV30 and J is TRBJ2-7, with D tentatively TRBD1 (6 bases). CDR3 length equals 13 residues. With 2 bases removed from V and 2 bases from J, the gap between germline ends came to 10 bases. CDR1 GTSNPN and CDR2 SVGIG come from the germline V gene (reference sequence). The CDR3 nucleotides read TGTGCCTGGAGTCGAAGGGGGACCTACGAGCAGTACTTC. Translating gives CAWSRRGTYEQYF.

The chain joins TRBV2 to TRBJ2-5, with TRBD2 matching over 8 bases. Germline-derived CDR1 and CDR2 are SNHLY and FYNNEI. This CDR3 is built from 18 residues. With V trimmed by 0 bases and J by 4 bases, 13 bases remained unmatched. CDR3 in amino acids: CASSEALSGGFSRETQYF. DNA of the CDR3: TGTGCCAGCAGTGAAGCATTAAGCGGGGGATTTTCGCGAGAGACCCAGTACTTC. Full variable domain (outside the CDR3, taken from reference TRBV2 and TRBJ2-5): EPEVTQTPSHQVTQMGQEVILRCVPISNHLYFYWYRQILGQKVEFLVSFYNNEISEKSEIFDDQFSVERPDGSNFTLKIRSTKLEDSAMYFCASSEALSGGFSRETQYFGPGTRLLVL.

This clone has more than one count but fewer than ten. Here the CDR3 reads CASSSLNTNTEAFF. The DNA of the CDR3 is TGCGCCAGCAGCTCTCTCAACACGAACACTGAAGCTTTCTTT. The gene calls are TRBV5-1 and TRBJ1-1, with D uncertain. This CDR3 region has 14 residues. The V end lost 3 bases, the J end lost 1 base, and 10 bases lay between the germline ends. CDR1 SGHRS and CDR2 YFSETQ come from the germline V gene. Variable domain in full (rest from reference TRBV5-1 and TRBJ1-1): KAGVTQTPRYLIKTRGQQVTLSCSPISGHRSVSWYQQTPGQGLQFLFEYFSETQRNKGNFPGRFSGRQFSNSRSEMNVSTLELGDSALYLCASSSLNTNTEAFFGQGTRLTVV.